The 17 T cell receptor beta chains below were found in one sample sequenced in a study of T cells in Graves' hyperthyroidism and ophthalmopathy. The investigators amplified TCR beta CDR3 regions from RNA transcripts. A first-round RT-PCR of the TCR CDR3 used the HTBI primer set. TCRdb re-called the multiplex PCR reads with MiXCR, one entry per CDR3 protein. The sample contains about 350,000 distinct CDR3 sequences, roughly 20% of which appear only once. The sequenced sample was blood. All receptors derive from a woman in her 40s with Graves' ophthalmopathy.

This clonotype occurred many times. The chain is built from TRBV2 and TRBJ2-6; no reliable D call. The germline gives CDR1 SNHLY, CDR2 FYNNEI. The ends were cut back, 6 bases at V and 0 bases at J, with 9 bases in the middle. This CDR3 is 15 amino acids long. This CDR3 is CASRGITSGANVLTF. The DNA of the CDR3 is TGTGCCAGCAGAGGGATAACCTCTGGGGCCAACGTCCTGACTTTC. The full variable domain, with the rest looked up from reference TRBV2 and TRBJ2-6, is EPEVTQTPSHQVTQMGQEVILRCVPISNHLYFYWYRQILGQKVEFLVSFYNNEISEKSEIFDDQFSVERPDGSNFTLKIRSTKLEDSAMYFCASRGITSGANVLTFGAGSRLTVL.

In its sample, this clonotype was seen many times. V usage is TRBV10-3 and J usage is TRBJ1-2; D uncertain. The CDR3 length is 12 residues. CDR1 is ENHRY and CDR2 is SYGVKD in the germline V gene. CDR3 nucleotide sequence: TGTGCATCGTCGGCTTCTAACTATGGCTACACCTTC. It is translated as CASSASNYGYTF.

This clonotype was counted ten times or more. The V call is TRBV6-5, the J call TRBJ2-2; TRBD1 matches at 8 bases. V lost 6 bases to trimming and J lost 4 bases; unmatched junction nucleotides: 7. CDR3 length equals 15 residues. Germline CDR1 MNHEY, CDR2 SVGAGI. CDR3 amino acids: CASRKLRGPTGELFF. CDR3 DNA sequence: TGTGCCAGCAGAAAGCTCAGGGGGCCCACCGGGGAGCTGTTTTTT.

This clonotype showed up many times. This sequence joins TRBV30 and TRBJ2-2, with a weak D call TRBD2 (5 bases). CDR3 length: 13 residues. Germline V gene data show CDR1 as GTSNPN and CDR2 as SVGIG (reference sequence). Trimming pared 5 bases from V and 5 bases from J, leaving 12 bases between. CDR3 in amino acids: CAWARPGTGELFF. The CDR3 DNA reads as TGTGCCTGGGCTCGGCCGGGGACCGGGGAGCTGTTTTTT. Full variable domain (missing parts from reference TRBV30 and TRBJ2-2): SQTIHQWPATLVQPVGSPLSLECTVEGTSNPNLYWYRQAAGRGLQLLFYSVGIGQISSEVPQNLSASRPQDRQFILSSKKLLLSDSGFYLCAWARPGTGELFFGEGSRLTVL.

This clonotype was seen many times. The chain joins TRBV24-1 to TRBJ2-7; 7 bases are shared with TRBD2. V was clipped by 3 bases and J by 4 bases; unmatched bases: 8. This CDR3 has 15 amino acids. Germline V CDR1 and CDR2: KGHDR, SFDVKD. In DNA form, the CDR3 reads TGTGCCACCAGTGATGGGAGGGGAAGAGGATACGAGCAGTACTTC. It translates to CATSDGRGRGYEQYF.

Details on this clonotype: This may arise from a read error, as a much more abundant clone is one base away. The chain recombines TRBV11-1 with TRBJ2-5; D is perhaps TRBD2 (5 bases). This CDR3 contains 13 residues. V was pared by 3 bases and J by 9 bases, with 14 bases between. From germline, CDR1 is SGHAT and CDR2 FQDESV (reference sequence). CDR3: CASSFKDLEAQYF. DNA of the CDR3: TGTGCCAGCAGCTTCAAAGACCTGGAGGCCCAGTACTTC. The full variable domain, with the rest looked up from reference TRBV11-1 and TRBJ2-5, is EAEVAQSPRYKITEKSQAVAFWCDPISGHATLYWYRQILGQGPELLVQFQDESVVDDSQLPKDRFSAERLKGVDSTLKIQPAELGDSAMYLCASSFKDLEAQYFGPGTRLLVL.

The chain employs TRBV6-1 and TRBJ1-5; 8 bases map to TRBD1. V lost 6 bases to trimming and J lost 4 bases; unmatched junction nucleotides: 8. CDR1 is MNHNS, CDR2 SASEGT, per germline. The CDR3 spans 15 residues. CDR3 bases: TGTGCCAGCAGGCTACCGACAGGGGAGAATCAGCCCCAGCATTTT. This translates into CASRLPTGENQPQHF.

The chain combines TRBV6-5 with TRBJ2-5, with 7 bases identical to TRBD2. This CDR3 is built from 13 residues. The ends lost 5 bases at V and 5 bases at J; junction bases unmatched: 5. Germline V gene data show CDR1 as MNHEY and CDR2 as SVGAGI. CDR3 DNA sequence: TGTGCCAGCAGTCGCCTAGCGGTGGAGACCCAGTACTTC. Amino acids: CASSRLAVETQYF.

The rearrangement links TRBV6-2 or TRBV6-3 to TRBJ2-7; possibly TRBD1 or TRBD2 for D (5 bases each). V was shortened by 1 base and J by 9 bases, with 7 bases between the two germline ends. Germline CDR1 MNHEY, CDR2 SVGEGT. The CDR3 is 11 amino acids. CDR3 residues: CASSYFGAQYF. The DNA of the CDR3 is TGTGCCAGCAGTTACTTCGGGGCGCAGTACTTC.

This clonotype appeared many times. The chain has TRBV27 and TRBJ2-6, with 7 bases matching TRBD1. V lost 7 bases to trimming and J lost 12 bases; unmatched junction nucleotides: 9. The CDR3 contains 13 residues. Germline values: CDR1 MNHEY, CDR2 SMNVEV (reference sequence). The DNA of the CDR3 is TGTGCCAGCACCTCCGTAGAGGGGGCCGTCCTGACTTTC. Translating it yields CASTSVEGAVLTF.

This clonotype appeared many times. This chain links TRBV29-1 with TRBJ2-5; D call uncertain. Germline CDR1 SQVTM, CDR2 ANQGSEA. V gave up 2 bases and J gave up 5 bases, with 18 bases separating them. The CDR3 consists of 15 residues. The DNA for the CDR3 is TGCAGCGTTGAATCTGCGTGGGTGGACGTTGAGACCCAGTACTTC. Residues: CSVESAWVDVETQYF.

CDR3 amino acids: CASSSAGQGSYEQYF. CDR3 sequence (DNA): TGTGCCAGCAGCTCCGCTGGACAGGGAAGCTACGAGCAGTACTTC. The V and J genes are TRBV6-1 and TRBJ2-7; 8 bases align to TRBD1. Germline V gives CDR1 MNHNS, CDR2 SASEGT. The junction had 10 bases not matched to a gene; V was cut back by 6 bases and J by 3 bases. The CDR3 extends over 15 amino acids.

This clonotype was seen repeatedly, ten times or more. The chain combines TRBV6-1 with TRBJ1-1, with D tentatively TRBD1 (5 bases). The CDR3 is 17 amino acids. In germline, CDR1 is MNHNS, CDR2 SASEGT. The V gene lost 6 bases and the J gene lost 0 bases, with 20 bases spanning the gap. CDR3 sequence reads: CASSEHGAGHVNTEAFF. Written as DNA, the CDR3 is TGTGCCAGCAGCGAACACGGGGCAGGGCATGTGAACACTGAAGCTTTCTTT.

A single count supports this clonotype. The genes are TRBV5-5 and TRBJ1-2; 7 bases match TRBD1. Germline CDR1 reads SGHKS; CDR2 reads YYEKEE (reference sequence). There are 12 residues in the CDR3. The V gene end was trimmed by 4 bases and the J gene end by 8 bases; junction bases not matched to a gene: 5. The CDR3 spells CASSNDRAGYTF. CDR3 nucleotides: TGTGCCAGCAGCAACGACAGGGCGGGCTACACCTTC.

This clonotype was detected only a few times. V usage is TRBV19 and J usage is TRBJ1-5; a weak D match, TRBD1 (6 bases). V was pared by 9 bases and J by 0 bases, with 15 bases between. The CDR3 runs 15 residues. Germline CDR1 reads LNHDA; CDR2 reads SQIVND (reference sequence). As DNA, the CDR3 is TGTGCCAGCAAAACGGGACAAATTAGCAATCAGCCCCAGCATTTT. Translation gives CASKTGQISNQPQHF.

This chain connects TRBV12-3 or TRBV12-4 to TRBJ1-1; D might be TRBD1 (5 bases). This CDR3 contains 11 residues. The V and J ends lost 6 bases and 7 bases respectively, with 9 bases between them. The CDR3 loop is CASRSGLEAFF. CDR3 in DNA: TGTGCCAGCAGATCGGGGCTTGAAGCTTTCTTT.

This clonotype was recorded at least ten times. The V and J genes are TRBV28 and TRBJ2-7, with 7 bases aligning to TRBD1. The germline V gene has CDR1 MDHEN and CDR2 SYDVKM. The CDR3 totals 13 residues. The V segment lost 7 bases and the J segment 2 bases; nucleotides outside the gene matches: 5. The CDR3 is CASTEDRTYEQYF. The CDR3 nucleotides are TGTGCCAGCACCGAGGACAGGACCTACGAGCAGTACTTC.